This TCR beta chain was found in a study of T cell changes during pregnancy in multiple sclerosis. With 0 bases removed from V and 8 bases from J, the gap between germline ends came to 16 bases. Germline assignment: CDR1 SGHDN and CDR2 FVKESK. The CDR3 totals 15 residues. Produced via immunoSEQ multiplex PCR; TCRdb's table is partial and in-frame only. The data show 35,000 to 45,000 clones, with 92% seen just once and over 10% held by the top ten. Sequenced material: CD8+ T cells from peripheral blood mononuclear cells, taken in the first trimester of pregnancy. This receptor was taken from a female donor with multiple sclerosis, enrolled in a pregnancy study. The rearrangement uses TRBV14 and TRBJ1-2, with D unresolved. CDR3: CASSQDHPGEEGYTF. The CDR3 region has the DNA TGTGCCAGCAGCCAAGATCACCCCGGCGAGGAGGGCTACACCTTC. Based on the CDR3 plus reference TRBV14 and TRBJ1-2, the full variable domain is EAGVTQFPSHSVIEKGQTVTLRCDPISGHDNLYWYRRVMGKEIKFLLHFVKESKQDESGMPNNRFLAERTGGTYSTLKVQPAELEDSGVYFCASSQDHPGEEGYTFGSGTRLTVV.